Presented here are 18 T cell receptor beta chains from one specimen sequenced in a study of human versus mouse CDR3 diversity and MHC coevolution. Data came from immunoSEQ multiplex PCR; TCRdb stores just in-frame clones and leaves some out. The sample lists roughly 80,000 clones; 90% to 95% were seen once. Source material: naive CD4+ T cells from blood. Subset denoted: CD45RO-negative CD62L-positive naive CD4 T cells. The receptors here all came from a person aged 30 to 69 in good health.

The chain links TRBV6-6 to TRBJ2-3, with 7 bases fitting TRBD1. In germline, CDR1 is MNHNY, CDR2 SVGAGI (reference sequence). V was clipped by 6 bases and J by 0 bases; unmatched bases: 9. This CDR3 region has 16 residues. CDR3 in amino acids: CASRLTGARSTDTQYF. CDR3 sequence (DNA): TGTGCCAGCAGATTAACAGGGGCTCGAAGCACAGATACGCAGTATTTT.

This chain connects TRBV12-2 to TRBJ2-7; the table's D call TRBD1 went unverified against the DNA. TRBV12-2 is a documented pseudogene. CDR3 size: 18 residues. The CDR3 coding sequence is TGTGCAAGTCGCTTAGCGCCTCCACGTTTGACAGAAGCCTACGAGCAGTACTTC. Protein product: CASRLAPPRLTEAYEQYF.

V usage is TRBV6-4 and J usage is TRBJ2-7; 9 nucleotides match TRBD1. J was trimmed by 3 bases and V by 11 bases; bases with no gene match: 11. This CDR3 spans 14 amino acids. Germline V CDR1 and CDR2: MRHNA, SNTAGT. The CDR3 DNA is TGTGCCGGTCAGCAACGGGGACAGGGCTACGAGCAGTACTTC. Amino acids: CAGQQRGQGYEQYF.

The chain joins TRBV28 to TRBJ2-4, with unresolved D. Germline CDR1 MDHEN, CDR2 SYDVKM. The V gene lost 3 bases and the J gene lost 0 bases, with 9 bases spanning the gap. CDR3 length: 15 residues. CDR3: CASSLMALAKNIQYF. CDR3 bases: TGTGCCAGCAGTTTGATGGCCCTAGCCAAAAACATTCAGTACTTC.

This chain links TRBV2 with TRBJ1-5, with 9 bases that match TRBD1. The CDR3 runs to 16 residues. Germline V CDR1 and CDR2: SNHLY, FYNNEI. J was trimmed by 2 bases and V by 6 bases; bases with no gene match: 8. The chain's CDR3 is CASSPLRDRGNQPQHF. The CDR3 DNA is TGTGCCAGCAGCCCCCTCCGGGACAGGGGCAATCAGCCCCAGCATTTT.

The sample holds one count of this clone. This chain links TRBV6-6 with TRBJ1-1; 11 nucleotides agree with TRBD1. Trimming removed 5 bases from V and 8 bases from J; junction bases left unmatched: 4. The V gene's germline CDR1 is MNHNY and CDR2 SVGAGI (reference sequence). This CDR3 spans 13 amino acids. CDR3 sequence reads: CASSRDRGEEAFF. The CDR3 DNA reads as TGTGCCAGCAGTAGGGACAGGGGGGAAGAAGCTTTCTTT.

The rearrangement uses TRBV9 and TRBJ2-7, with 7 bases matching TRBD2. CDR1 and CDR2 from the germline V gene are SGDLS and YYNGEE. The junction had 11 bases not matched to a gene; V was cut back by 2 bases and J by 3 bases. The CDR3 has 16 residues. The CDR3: CASSVDNGGTHYEQYF. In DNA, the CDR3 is TGTGCCAGCAGCGTGGATAACGGGGGGACCCACTACGAGCAGTACTTC.

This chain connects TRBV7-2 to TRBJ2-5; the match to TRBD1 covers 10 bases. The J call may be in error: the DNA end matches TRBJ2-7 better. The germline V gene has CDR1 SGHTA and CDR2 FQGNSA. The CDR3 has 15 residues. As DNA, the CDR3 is TGTGCCAGCAGCTTCCGGGACAGGGGTTCCCACGAGCAGTACTTC. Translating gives CASSFRDRGSHEQYF.

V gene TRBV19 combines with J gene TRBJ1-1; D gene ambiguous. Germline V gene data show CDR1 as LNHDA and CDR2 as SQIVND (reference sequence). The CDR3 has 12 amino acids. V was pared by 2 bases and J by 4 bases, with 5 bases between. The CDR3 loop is CASSITGTEAFF. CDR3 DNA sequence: TGTGCCAGTAGTATAACGGGCACTGAAGCTTTCTTT. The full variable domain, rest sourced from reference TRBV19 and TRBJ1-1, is DGGITQSPKYLFRKEGQNVTLSCEQNLNHDAMYWYRQDPGQGLRLIYYSQIVNDFQKGDIAEGYSVSREKKESFPLTVTSAQKNPTAFYLCASSITGTEAFFGQGTRLTVV.

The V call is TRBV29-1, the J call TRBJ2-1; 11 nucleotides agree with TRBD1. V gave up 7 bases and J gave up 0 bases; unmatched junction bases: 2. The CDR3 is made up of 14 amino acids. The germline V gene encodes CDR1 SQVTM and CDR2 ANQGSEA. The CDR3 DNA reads TGCAGCGGGGGACAGGGGGGCTCCTACAATGAGCAGTTCTTC. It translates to CSGGQGGSYNEQFF.

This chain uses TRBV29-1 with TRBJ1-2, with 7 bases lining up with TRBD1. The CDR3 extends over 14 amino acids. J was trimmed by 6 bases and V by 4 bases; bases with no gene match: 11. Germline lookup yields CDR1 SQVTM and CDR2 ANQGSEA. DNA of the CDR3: TGCAGCGTTGCCAAACTACAGGGGTTCGATGGCTACACCTTC. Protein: CSVAKLQGFDGYTF.

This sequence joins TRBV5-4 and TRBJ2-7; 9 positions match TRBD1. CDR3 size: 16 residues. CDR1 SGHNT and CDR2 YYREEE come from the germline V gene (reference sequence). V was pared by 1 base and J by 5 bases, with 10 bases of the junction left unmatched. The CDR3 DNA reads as TGTGCCAGCAGCTTGAGACAGGGGGGACTGGATAACGAGCAGTACTTC. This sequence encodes CASSLRQGGLDNEQYF.

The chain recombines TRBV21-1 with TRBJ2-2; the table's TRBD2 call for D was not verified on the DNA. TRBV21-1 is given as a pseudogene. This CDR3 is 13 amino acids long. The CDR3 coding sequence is TGTGCCAGCAGCAAATCGAGGACCGGGGAGCTGTTTTTT. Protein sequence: CASSKSRTGELFF.

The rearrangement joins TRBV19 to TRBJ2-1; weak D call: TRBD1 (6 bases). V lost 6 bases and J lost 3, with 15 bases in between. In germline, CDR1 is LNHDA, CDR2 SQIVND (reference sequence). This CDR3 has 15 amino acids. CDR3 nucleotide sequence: TGTGCCAGTAGGCGTAAAGAGGGGGACTACAATGAGCAGTTCTTC. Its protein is CASRRKEGDYNEQFF.

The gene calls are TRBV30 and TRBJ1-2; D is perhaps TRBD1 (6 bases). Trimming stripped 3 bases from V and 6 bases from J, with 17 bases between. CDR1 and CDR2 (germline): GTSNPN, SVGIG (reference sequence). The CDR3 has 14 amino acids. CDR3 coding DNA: TGTGCCTGGAGCTCGTCTGGGCAGGGGAATGGCTACACCTTC. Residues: CAWSSSGQGNGYTF.

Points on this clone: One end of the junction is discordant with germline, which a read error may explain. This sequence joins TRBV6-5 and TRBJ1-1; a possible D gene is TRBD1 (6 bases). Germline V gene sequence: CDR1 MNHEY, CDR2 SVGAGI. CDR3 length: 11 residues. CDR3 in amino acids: CASSYQGRDLF. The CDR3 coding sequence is TGTGCCAGCAGTTACCAGGGGCGTGACCTTTTT.

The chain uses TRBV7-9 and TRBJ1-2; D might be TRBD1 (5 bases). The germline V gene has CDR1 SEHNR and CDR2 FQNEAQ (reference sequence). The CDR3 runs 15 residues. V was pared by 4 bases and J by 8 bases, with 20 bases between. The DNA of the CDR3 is TGTGCCAGCAGCTCAGAACCGGGGGGGGTCGGGGGCTACACCTTC. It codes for CASSSEPGGVGGYTF.

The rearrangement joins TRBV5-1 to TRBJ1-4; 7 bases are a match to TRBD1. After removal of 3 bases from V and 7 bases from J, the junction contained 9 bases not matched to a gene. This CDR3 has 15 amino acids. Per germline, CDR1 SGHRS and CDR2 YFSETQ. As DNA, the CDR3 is TGCGCCAGCAGCTCTACAGGGGCCCCCGGTGAAAAACTGTTTTTT. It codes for CASSSTGAPGEKLFF.